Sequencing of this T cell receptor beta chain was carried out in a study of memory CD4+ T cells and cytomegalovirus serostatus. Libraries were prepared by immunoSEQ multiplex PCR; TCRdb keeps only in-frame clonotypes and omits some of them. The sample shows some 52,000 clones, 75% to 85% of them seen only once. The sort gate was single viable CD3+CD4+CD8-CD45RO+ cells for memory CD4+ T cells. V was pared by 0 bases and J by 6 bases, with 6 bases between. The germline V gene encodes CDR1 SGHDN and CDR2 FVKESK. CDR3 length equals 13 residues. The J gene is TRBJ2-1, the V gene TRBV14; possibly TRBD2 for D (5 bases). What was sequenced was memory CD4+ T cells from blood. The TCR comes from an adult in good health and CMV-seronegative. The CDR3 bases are TGTGCCAGCAGCCAAGAGGACTCCAATGAGCAGTTCTTC. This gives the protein CASSQEDSNEQFF.